A single sample is the source of the 19 T cell receptor beta chains below, sequenced in a study of T cell repertoires in cytomegalovirus infection. Their target antigens are unknown. One entry per CDR3 protein, called by TCRdb with MiXCR from the reads. The sample includes approximately 120,000 distinct CDR3 sequences, about 30% of them seen just once. Here the sequenced sample was CD8+ T cells from cultured PBMCs, taken from culture after CMV antigen stimulation. These receptors came from a human donor in good health (CMV status not recorded). Some clones in this sample may be carry-over from other donors' samples.

The chain carries TRBV27 and TRBJ1-6; no definite D call. Germline loops: CDR1 MNHEY, CDR2 SMNVEV (reference sequence). The V end lost 5 bases, the J end lost 13 bases, and 12 bases lay between the germline ends. CDR3 size: 12 residues. The CDR3 loop reads CASSLLPGPLHF. CDR3 bases: TGTGCCAGCAGTCTCTTACCCGGGCCCCTCCACTTT.

This clonotype was counted ten times or more. The chain recombines TRBV7-2 with TRBJ2-3; D is tentatively TRBD1 or TRBD2 (6 bases each). The CDR3 runs 15 residues. Trimming stripped 2 bases from V and 2 bases from J, with 11 bases between. CDR1 SGHTA and CDR2 FQGNSA come from the germline V gene. The CDR3 DNA follows: TGTGCCAGCAGCTTAAGGGGGGATTTCACAGATACGCAGTATTTT. Translated, it gives CASSLRGDFTDTQYF.

CDR3 DNA sequence: TGTGCCAGCTCACCAGTGTACCATCCCTACGAGCAGTACTTC. Its protein product is CASSPVYHPYEQYF. This chain uses TRBV18 with TRBJ2-7; D unresolved. The CDR3 loop spans 14 amino acids. Trimming took 2 bases from V and 2 from J, leaving 10 bases between them. CDR1 and CDR2 from the germline V gene are KGHSH and LQKENI. Complete variable domain (other parts from reference TRBV18 and TRBJ2-7): NAGVMQNPRHLVRRRGQEARLRCSPMKGHSHVYWYRQLPEEGLKFMVYLQKENIIDESGMPKERFSAEFPKEGPSILRIQQVVRGDSAAYFCASSPVYHPYEQYFGPGTRLTVT.

The sample holds many counts of this clonotype. The chain has TRBV5-6 and TRBJ2-3, with TRBD1 matching over 10 bases. The CDR3 runs 14 residues. With 3 bases clipped from V and 5 bases from J, the junction kept 3 bases outside the gene matches. Germline V gene data show CDR1 as SGHDT and CDR2 as YYEEEE. The CDR3 region is CASSWGQGQDTQYF. CDR3 sequence (DNA): TGTGCCAGCAGCTGGGGACAGGGGCAAGATACGCAGTATTTT.

The J gene is TRBJ2-7, the V gene TRBV6-2 or TRBV6-3, with D possibly TRBD1 on 6 matching bases. The CDR3 has 15 amino acids. Trimming stripped 6 bases from V and 6 bases from J, with 21 bases between. Germline assignment: CDR1 MNHEY and CDR2 SVGEGT. CDR3 coding DNA: TGTGCCAGCAGCCCAGGGGTCTCTCGGCACTTCGAGCAGTACTTC. Protein: CASSPGVSRHFEQYF.

The chain links TRBV6-5 to TRBJ2-1; 15 positions match TRBD2. V was pared by 4 bases and J by 8 bases, with 6 bases of the junction left unmatched. The CDR3 contains 16 residues. CDR1 and CDR2 (germline): MNHEY, SVGAGI. In nucleotides, the CDR3 is TGTGCCAGCAGTTGGACTAGCGGGGGGGCGGGAGATGAGCAGTTCTTC. Residues: CASSWTSGGAGDEQFF.

This clonotype was seen more than once but under ten times. This rearrangement joins TRBV12-3 or TRBV12-4 to TRBJ2-1; D unresolved. The CDR3 extends over 15 amino acids. Trimming shortened V by 3 bases and J by 6 bases, and 15 bases separated the two germline ends. This CDR3 is CASSFQSPFGNEQFF. The CDR3 region has the DNA TGTGCCAGCAGTTTTCAGTCGCCTTTTGGCAATGAGCAGTTCTTC.

The chain joins TRBV2 to TRBJ1-1, with D maybe TRBD1 (6 bases). This CDR3 contains 16 residues. Germline values: CDR1 SNHLY, CDR2 FYNNEI. Deletions cut 2 bases from V and 3 bases from J, with 16 bases between. The CDR3 loop reads CASSESGAGDYTEAFF. DNA for the CDR3: TGTGCCAGCAGTGAATCGGGGGCGGGGGACTACACTGAAGCTTTCTTT.

This clonotype has a handful of counts. The rearrangement uses TRBV7-9 and TRBJ2-7; 7 positions match TRBD1. The CDR3 has 14 amino acids. Germline CDR1 reads SEHNR; CDR2 reads FQNEAQ (reference sequence). J lost 1 base, V lost 0 bases, and 0 bases had no gene match. In DNA form, the CDR3 reads TGTGCCAGCAGCTTAGCGGACAGGTCCTACGAGCAGTACTTC. This encodes CASSLADRSYEQYF. Variable domain in full (rest from reference TRBV7-9 and TRBJ2-7): DTGVSQNPRHKITKRGQNVTFRCDPISEHNRLYWYRQTLGQGPEFLTYFQNEAQLEKSRLLSDRFSAERPKGSFSTLEIQRTEQGDSAMYLCASSLADRSYEQYFGPGTRLTVT.

This clonotype was detected only a few times. CDR3 sequence: CASSPDRGLYGYTF. The CDR3 region has the DNA TGTGCCAGCAGCCCTGACAGGGGCCTCTATGGCTACACCTTC. This chain uses TRBV12-3 or TRBV12-4 with TRBJ1-2; TRBD1 aligns across 8 bases. The junction had 7 bases not matched to a gene; V was cut back by 6 bases and J by 4 bases. This CDR3 contains 14 residues.

The CDR3 DNA follows: TGCAGCGTTGCCTCAACCTGGCCTAGCGGGGGGGCCGCAACAGATACGCAGTATTTT. Translated: CSVASTWPSGGAATDTQYF. V and J are TRBV29-1 and TRBJ2-3; TRBD2 matches 12 bases. This CDR3 spans 19 amino acids. Unmatched junction bases numbered 17, after V lost 4 bases and J lost 3 bases. Germline CDR1 SQVTM, CDR2 ANQGSEA.

The V and J genes are TRBV19 and TRBJ1-2; D is unresolved. Germline CDR1 is LNHDA and CDR2 is SQIVND (reference sequence). This CDR3 is 13 amino acids long. The germline V and J ends were trimmed by 6 bases and 3 bases, with 11 bases remaining between them. In DNA form, the CDR3 reads TGTGCCAGTAGGGATTATATTGACTATGGCTACACCTTC. It encodes CASRDYIDYGYTF.

In this sample, this clonotype turned up a few times. The chain employs TRBV6-5 and TRBJ2-5; 8 positions match TRBD2. There are 12 residues in the CDR3. V lost 6 bases to trimming and J lost 10 bases; unmatched junction nucleotides: 7. Per germline, CDR1 MNHEY and CDR2 SVGAGI. CDR3 protein: CASSPDREGQYF. The CDR3 coding sequence is TGTGCCAGCAGCCCGGACCGGGAGGGCCAGTACTTC.

This chain uses TRBV20-1 with TRBJ2-7; possibly TRBD1 or TRBD2 for D (5 bases each). Trimming removed 4 bases at V and 0 bases at J, with 10 bases between. Germline CDR1 and CDR2: DFQATT and SNEGSKA (reference sequence). The CDR3 has 13 amino acids. This CDR3 is CSAKGTASYEQYF. CDR3 coding DNA: TGCAGTGCTAAAGGGACGGCCTCCTACGAGCAGTACTTC.

This clonotype was detected a few times. A much larger clone is a single base away; this may be a read error. This chain links TRBV7-6 with TRBJ2-7; D not certain. Germline V gene sequence: CDR1 SGHVS, CDR2 FNYEAQ. The CDR3 loop spans 11 amino acids. The V gene lost 6 bases and the J gene lost 3 bases, with 6 bases spanning the gap. The CDR3 loop reads CASSDGYEQYF. The CDR3 nucleotides read TGTGCCAGCAGTGATGGCTACGAGCAGTACTTC.

The chain has TRBV25-1 and TRBJ1-2; the D gene is possibly TRBD1 (6 bases). The CDR3 loop spans 15 amino acids. The germline gives CDR1 MGHDK, CDR2 SYGVNS. V lost 1 base, J lost 6 bases, and 15 bases lay in between. CDR3 DNA sequence: TGTGCCAGCAGTGAATCCCCTGGACAGTATAATGGCTACACCTTC. It codes for CASSESPGQYNGYTF.

There are a few counts of this clonotype. The CDR3 DNA follows: TGTGCCAGCGGTATCGTTAGCAATCAGCCCCAGCATTTT. Protein product: CASGIVSNQPQHF. The rearrangement joins TRBV27 to TRBJ1-5; D not resolved. The germline gives CDR1 MNHEY, CDR2 SMNVEV (reference sequence). V lost 8 bases and J lost 0, with 8 bases in between. There are 13 residues in the CDR3.

The chain recombines TRBV20-1 with TRBJ2-7, with D maybe TRBD1 (5 bases). Germline V gene data show CDR1 as DFQATT and CDR2 as SNEGSKA (reference sequence). This CDR3 has 12 residues. Trimming removed 7 bases from V and 5 bases from J, with 15 bases in between. The CDR3 region is CSGDRSEDEQYF. The DNA for the CDR3 is TGCAGTGGCGACAGAAGCGAGGACGAGCAGTACTTC.

This clonotype was seen only a few times. The V call is TRBV7-2, the J call TRBJ2-2, with TRBD1 matching 8 bases. Germline V gives CDR1 SGHTA, CDR2 FQGNSA. The CDR3 totals 14 residues. V shed 5 bases, J shed 4 bases, and the junction held 3 bases outside the gene matches. The CDR3 nucleotides read TGTGCCAGCAGCCCGGACAGGGTCACCGGGGAGCTGTTTTTT. This sequence encodes CASSPDRVTGELFF.